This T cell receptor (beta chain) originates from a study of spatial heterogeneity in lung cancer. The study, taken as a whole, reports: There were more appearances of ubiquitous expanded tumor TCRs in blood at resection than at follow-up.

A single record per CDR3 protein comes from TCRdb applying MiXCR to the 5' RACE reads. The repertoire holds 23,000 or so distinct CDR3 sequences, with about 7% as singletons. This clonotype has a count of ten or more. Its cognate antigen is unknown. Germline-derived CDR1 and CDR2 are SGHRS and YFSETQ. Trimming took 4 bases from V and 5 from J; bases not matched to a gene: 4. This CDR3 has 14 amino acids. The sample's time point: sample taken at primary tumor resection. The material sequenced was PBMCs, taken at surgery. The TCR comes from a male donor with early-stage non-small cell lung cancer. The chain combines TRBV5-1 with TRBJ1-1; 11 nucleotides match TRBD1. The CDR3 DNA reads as TGCGCCAGCAGCGGCGGGACAGGGGGTACTGAAGCTTTCTTT. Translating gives CASSGGTGGTEAFF. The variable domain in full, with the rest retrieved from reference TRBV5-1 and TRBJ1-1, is KAGVTQTPRYLIKTRGQQVTLSCSPISGHRSVSWYQQTPGQGLQFLFEYFSETQRNKGNFPGRFSGRQFSNSRSEMNVSTLELGDSALYLCASSGGTGGTEAFFGQGTRLTVV.